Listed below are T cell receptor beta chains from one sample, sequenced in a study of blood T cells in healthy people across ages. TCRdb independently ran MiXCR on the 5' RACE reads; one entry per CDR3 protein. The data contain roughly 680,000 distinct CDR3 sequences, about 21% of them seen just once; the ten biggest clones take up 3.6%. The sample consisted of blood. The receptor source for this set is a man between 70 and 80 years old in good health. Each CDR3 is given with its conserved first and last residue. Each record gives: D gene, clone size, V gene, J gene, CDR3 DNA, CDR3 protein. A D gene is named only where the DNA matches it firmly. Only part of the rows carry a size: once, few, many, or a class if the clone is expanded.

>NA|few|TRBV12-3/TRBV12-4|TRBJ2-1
TGTGCCAGCAGCACCCGAGACGAGCAGTTCTTC
CASSTRDEQFF
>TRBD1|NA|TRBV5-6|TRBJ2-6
TGTGCCAGCAGCCTCCGAGGGGGCGCTGGGGCCAACGTCCTGACTTTC
CASSLRGGAGANVLTF
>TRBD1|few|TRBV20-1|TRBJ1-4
TGCAGTGCTTGGAGGACAGGAAATGAAAAACTGTTTTTT
CSAWRTGNEKLFF
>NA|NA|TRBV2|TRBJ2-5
TGTGCCAGCAGTGGTAGGGGCCCGGAGACCCAGTACTTC
CASSGRGPETQYF
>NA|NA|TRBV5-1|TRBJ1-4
TGCGCCAGCAGCCCTGGCTTAGGCGAGAATGAAAAACTGTTTTTT
CASSPGLGENEKLFF
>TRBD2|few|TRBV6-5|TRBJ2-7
TGTGCCAGCAGAAGGACTAGCGCACCCTACGAGCAGTACTTC
CASRRTSAPYEQYF
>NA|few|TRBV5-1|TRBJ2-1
TGCGCCAGCAGCTTGGGGGCTAGCGCCAACTATAGGAATGAGCAGTTCTTC
CASSLGASANYRNEQFF
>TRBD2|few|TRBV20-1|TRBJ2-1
TGCAGTGCTCCACCGACTAGCGGGAGTGTGAATGAGCAGTTCTTC
CSAPPTSGSVNEQFF
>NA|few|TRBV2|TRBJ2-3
TGTGCCAGCAGTGCAGGGTCAGATACGCAGTATTTT
CASSAGSDTQYF
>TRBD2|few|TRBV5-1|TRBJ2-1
TGCGCCAGCAGCTTGGGCGCCGGGGGACTAGCCAATGAGCAGTTCTTC
CASSLGAGGLANEQFF
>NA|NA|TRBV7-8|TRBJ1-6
TGTGCCAGCAGCTTAGAAAGCGGGACGGCGAATCCACCCCTCCACTTT
CASSLESGTANPPLHF
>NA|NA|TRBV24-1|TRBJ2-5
TGTGCCACCAGTGACAGACAGGCCCAAGAGACCCAGTACTTC
CATSDRQAQETQYF
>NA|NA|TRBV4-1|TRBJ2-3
TGCGCCAGCAGCTCTGGCAGGATGAGCGGCACAGATACGCAGTATTTT
CASSSGRMSGTDTQYF
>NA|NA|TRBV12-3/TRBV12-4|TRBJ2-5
TGTGCCAGCAGTTTATCCTCTACGGCACAGACCGGGGAGACCCAGTACTTC
CASSLSSTAQTGETQYF
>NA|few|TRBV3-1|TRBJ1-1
TGTGCCAGCAGCCAAGGGACAGATAACACTGAAGCTTTCTTT
CASSQGTDNTEAFF
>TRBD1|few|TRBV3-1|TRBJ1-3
TGTGCCAGCAGCCAAGACCCAGGGGGCTCTGGAAACACCATATATTTT
CASSQDPGGSGNTIYF
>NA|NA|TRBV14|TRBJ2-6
TGTGCCAGCAGTCAAAACTCTGGGGCCAACGTCCTGACTTTC
CASSQNSGANVLTF
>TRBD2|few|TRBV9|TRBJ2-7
TGTGCCAGCAGCGTAGGGGGAGGGAACGAGCAGTACTTC
CASSVGGGNEQYF
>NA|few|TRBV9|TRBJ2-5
TGTGCCAGCAGCGTAAATTTCGAGACCCAGTACTTC
CASSVNFETQYF
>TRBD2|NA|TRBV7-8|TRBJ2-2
TGTGCCAGCAGCACACTAGCGGGAGTTGAGGGGACCGGGGAGCTGTTTTTT
CASSTLAGVEGTGELFF
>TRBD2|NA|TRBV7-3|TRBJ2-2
TGTGCCAGCAGCGAAAAGCGGGAGGGCACCGGGGAGCTGTTTTTT
CASSEKREGTGELFF
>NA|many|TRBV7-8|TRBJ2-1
TGTGCCAGCAGCTCAGGGTACAATGAGCAGTTCTTC
CASSSGYNEQFF
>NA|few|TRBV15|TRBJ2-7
TGTGTCACCAGCGTCCACCTTGATTCCTACGAGCAGTACTTC
CVTSVHLDSYEQYF
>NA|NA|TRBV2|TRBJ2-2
TGTGCCAGCAGATGGGACCCGCTGGGCACCGGGGAGCTGTTTTTT
CASRWDPLGTGELFF
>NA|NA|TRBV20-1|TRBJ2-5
TGCAGTGCTAGAGTTTCAGGGAACCAAGAGACCCAGTACTTC
CSARVSGNQETQYF
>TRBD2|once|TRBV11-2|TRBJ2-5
TGTGCCAGCAGATCGACTAGCGGGGAGACCCAGTACTTC
CASRSTSGETQYF
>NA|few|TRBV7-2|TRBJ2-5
TGTGCCAGCAGCTCAGGGAGGCTTGAGACCCAGTACTTC
CASSSGRLETQYF
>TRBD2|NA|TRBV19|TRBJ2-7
TGTGCCAGTAGAGGTAGCGGGAGGGCCAACTACGAGCAGTACTTC
CASRGSGRANYEQYF
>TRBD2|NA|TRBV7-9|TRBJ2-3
TGTGCCAGCAGCTTAGAGCTAGCGGGAGCCTCAGATACGCAGTATTTT
CASSLELAGASDTQYF
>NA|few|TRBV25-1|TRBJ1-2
TGTGCCAGCAGTGACTCCGTAATGAACTATGGCTACACCTTC
CASSDSVMNYGYTF
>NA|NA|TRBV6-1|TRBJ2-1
TGTGCCAGCAGTGAAGTTCCAGGGGCCTACAATGAGCAGTTCTTC
CASSEVPGAYNEQFF
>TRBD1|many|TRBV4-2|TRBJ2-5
TGTGCCAGCAGCCAGCCGGGACAGCTCCAAGAGACCCAGTACTTC
CASSQPGQLQETQYF
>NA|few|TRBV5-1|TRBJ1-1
TGCGCCAGCGCAGGGGAAGCTGAAGCTTTCTTT
CASAGEAEAFF
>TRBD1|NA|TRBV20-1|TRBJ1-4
TGCAGTGCGCCGGGACAGTCTAATGAAAAACTGTTTTTT
CSAPGQSNEKLFF
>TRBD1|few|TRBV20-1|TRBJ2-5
TGCAGTGCTAGTCGACAGGGGGCGAGGGAGACCCAGTACTTC
CSASRQGARETQYF
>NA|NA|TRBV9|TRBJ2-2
TGTGCCAGCAGCGTAGCCATACAGGCTCCGAACACCGGGGAGCCGTTTTTT
CASSVAIQAPNTGEPFF
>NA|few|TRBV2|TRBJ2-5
TGTGCCAGCGGGGTGGACCAAGAGACCCAGTACTTC
CASGVDQETQYF
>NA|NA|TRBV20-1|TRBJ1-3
TGCAGTGCTCCTAGCTCTGGAAACACTATATATTTT
CSAPSSGNTIYF
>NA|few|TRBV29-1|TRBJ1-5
TGCAGCGTAGGACAGCTGGGTCAGCCCCAGCATTTT
CSVGQLGQPQHF
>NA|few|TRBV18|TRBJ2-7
TGTGCCAGCTCACCACTCCTCGGGTCGGAGGACGAGCAGTACTTC
CASSPLLGSEDEQYF
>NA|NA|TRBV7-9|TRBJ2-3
TGTGCCAGCAGCTCCCCGGCGCGGGATACGCAGTATTTT
CASSSPARDTQYF
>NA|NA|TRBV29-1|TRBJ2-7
TGCAGCGTTGGCGTAGGATCGGGCTACGAGCAGTACTTC
CSVGVGSGYEQYF
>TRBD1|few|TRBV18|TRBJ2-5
TGTGCCAGCTCACCACGTAGACAGGGGGAGCAGTACTTC
CASSPRRQGEQYF
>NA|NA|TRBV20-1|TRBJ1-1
TGCAGTGCTAGAGGGGACCCCCGGATCTCTGAAGCTTTCTTT
CSARGDPRISEAFF
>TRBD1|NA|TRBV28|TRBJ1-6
TGTGCCAGCAGTGAGCACCGGGACAGGGCTAATTCACCCCTCCACTTT
CASSEHRDRANSPLHF
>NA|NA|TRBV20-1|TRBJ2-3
TGCAGTGCTAGAGAAGAGACATCCTACACAGATACGCAGTATTTT
CSAREETSYTDTQYF
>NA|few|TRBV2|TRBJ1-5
TGTGCCAGCAGTCAAGGGACCGGGAAGAAGCCCCAGCATTTT
CASSQGTGKKPQHF
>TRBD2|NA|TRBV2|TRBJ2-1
TGTGCCAGCAGCGCCGGGAGTCTAGCGGGCAATGAGCAGTTCTTC
CASSAGSLAGNEQFF
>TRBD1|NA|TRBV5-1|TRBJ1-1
TGCGCCAGCAGCTGGGGACAGGGGAACACTGGAGCTTTCTTT
CASSWGQGNTGAFF
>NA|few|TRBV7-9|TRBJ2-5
TGTGCCAGCAGCTTAGGGGGGAGTGGAGGAGAGACCCAGTACTTC
CASSLGGSGGETQYF
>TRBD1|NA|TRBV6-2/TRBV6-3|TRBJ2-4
TGTGCCAGCAGTAAAACGGGACAGGGAAGAAACATTCAGTACTTC
CASSKTGQGRNIQYF
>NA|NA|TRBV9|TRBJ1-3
TGTGCCAGCAGCGTAGATAGTGGGTGGAACACCATATATTTT
CASSVDSGWNTIYF
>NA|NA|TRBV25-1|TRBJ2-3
TGTGCCAGCAGTGGGTGGAGGAACACAGATACGCAGTATTTT
CASSGWRNTDTQYF
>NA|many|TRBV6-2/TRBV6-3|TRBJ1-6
TGTGCCACCCGGGACGGAGGAGGTTCACCCCTCCACTTT
CATRDGGGSPLHF
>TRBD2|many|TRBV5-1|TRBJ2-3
TGTGCCAGCAGCTTAGCGGGCCTCACAGATACGCAGTATTTT
CASSLAGLTDTQYF
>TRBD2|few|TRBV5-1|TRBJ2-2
TGCGCCAGCAGCCCCAGGACTAGTAACACCGGGGAGCTGTTTTTT
CASSPRTSNTGELFF
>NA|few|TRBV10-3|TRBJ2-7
TGTGCCATCAGTGAGTCGCAGGGTTACTCCTACGAGCAGTACTTC
CAISESQGYSYEQYF
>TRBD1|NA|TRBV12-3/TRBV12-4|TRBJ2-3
TGTGCCAGCAGCCCCGACAGGGGATTAGGCACAGATGCGCAGTATTTT
CASSPDRGLGTDAQYF
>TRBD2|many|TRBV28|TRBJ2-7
TGTGCCAGCAGTCCAACGGGACTAGACTCCGGCGAGCAGTACTTC
CASSPTGLDSGEQYF
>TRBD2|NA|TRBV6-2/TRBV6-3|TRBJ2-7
TGTGCCAGCAGTAAAACCTCTAGCGGGAGGAGTTACGAGCAGTACTTC
CASSKTSSGRSYEQYF